The entry below describes one TCR beta chain. This entry is derived from a study of blood T cell repertoires in COVID-19. Study in general: Nucleic acid was either cDNA or gDNA, and it came from T cells, B-cell-depleted T cells, or PBMCs.

Trimming removed 6 bases from V and 7 bases from J; junction bases left unmatched: 2. The length of the CDR3 is 10 residues. The germline gives CDR1 DFQATT, CDR2 SNEGSKA (reference sequence). Under the authors' procedure: Reference gene primer amplification gave estimated nucleated cell counts. Generated by immunoSEQ multiplex PCR, the TCRdb table keeps only in-frame clones and is missing some. V and J calls and clone size are those listed in that table; D and trimming were worked out from the DNA. The sample yields around 150,000 clones, approximately 88% seen once. Clinical history as reported by participants underpinned cohort assignment. Symptom resolution, clearance, or two negative PCRs marked donors in Cohort 3 as recovered.

What was sequenced was PBMCs or T cells enriched from blood (not recorded which). The chain links TRBV20-1 to TRBJ1-1, with 7 bases lining up with TRBD1. The origin of this receptor is a woman between 45 and 60 years old who had recovered from COVID-19. The CDR3 nucleotides are TGCAGTGCGTGGGACAGTGAAGCTTTCTTT. The encoded protein is CSAWDSEAFF.